The rows below give T cell receptor beta chains drawn from one sample of a study of T cells in Graves' hyperthyroidism and ophthalmopathy. TCRdb re-analysed the multiplex PCR reads in MiXCR, keeping a single row per CDR3 protein. The table includes a few hundred thousand distinct CDR3 sequences, approximately 13% detected once. The sequencing input was blood. The receptors were gathered from a man aged 25-45 years with Graves' hyperthyroidism that later progressed to Graves' ophthalmopathy. Each CDR3 is given with its conserved first and last residue. A D gene is named only where the DNA matches it firmly. The listing skips clone size in some rows; elsewhere it reads once, few, many or a size class.

CDR3 DNA: TGCAGCGTTGGTGGGGGATTTTGGGAGACCCAGTACTTC
CDR3 protein: CSVGGGFWETQYF
D gene: .
J gene: TRBJ2-5
V gene: TRBV29-1
clone size: few

CDR3 DNA: TGCAGCTTTGGGGACAGGAACTGTGGCTACACCTTC
CDR3 protein: CSFGDRNCGYTF
D gene: TRBD1
J gene: TRBJ1-2
V gene: TRBV29-1
clone size: .

CDR3 DNA: TGTGCCAGCAGCGTAGGTCTCGGGAGTCCGCAGTACTTC
CDR3 protein: CASSVGLGSPQYF
D gene: .
J gene: TRBJ2-7
V gene: TRBV9
clone size: many

CDR3 DNA: TGTGCCAGCAGTGAGGGAGGGGTGAACAGAGCTTTCTTT
CDR3 protein: CASSEGGVNRAFF
D gene: .
J gene: TRBJ1-1
V gene: TRBV2
clone size: many

CDR3 DNA: TGTGCCAGCAGCTTAGAGAGGGCACGGACGGAGGCCCAGTACTTC
CDR3 protein: CASSLERARTEAQYF
D gene: .
J gene: TRBJ2-5
V gene: TRBV11-3
clone size: many

CDR3 DNA: TGTGCCAGCAGCCCGACAGGACCGTCCTACGAGCAGTACTTC
CDR3 protein: CASSPTGPSYEQYF
D gene: .
J gene: TRBJ2-7
V gene: TRBV3-1
clone size: few

CDR3 DNA: TGCGCCAGCAGCGGGGGATCGATAGGCACTGAAGCTTTCTTT
CDR3 protein: CASSGGSIGTEAFF
D gene: .
J gene: TRBJ1-1
V gene: TRBV5-1
clone size: many

CDR3 DNA: TGTGCCATCAGTGGGGTAGCGGGGGGCACAGATACGCAGTATTTT
CDR3 protein: CAISGVAGGTDTQYF
D gene: TRBD2
J gene: TRBJ2-3
V gene: TRBV10-3
clone size: .

CDR3 DNA: TGCGCCAGCAGCCACCTAGACAGGATGAACACTGAAGCTTTCTTT
CDR3 protein: CASSHLDRMNTEAFF
D gene: .
J gene: TRBJ1-1
V gene: TRBV4-1
clone size: few

CDR3 DNA: TGCGCCAGCACTATGGGAGGGCCCAGCACAGATACGCAGTATTTT
CDR3 protein: CASTMGGPSTDTQYF
D gene: TRBD2
J gene: TRBJ2-3
V gene: TRBV5-1
clone size: .

CDR3 DNA: TGTGCCAGCAGCTTAGTCGGGACAGCCTGGGGCAATGAGCAGTTCTTC
CDR3 protein: CASSLVGTAWGNEQFF
D gene: TRBD1
J gene: TRBJ2-1
V gene: TRBV7-2
clone size: many

CDR3 DNA: TGTGCCAGCAGTTACTCGAAGGGACAGGGGGGCGAGCAGTACTTC
CDR3 protein: CASSYSKGQGGEQYF
D gene: TRBD1
J gene: TRBJ2-7
V gene: TRBV6-5
clone size: many

CDR3 DNA: TGTGCCAGCTTCCGGGACAGGGGATCTGGCTACACCTTC
CDR3 protein: CASFRDRGSGYTF
D gene: TRBD1
J gene: TRBJ1-2
V gene: TRBV2
clone size: many

CDR3 DNA: TGTGCCAGCAGTGACCCGGGACACGATAGCAATCAGCCCCAGCATTTT
CDR3 protein: CASSDPGHDSNQPQHF
D gene: .
J gene: TRBJ1-5
V gene: TRBV6-1
clone size: .